This TCR beta chain was found in a study of CD8 T cells in Susac syndrome. A quantity of about 0.45 to 1 ug RNA underwent reverse transcription using random hexamers. TCRdb ran MiXCR on the immunoSEQ multiplex PCR reads and lists one entry per CDR3 protein. The table shows 100,000 to 150,000 distinct CDR3 sequences, with about 95% occurring only once. The germline CDR1 and CDR2 sequences are SQVTM and ANQGSEA. V was clipped by 4 bases and J by 13 bases, with 17 bases between them. The CDR3 is made up of 11 amino acids. Material for sequencing was CD8+ T cells from PBMCs. This rearrangement joins TRBV29-1 to TRBJ2-7; a possible D gene is TRBD2 (6 bases). This TCR derives from a human donor with Susac syndrome. The CDR3 DNA is TGCAGCGTTGTACAAGCCGGGACTCACTACTTC. This codes for CSVVQAGTHYF.